This T cell receptor (beta chain) was sequenced in a study of CD8 T cells in Susac syndrome. In the study overall: There were about 6 sequenced Susac syndrome patients with active disease and about eight in remission. Patients with Susac syndrome were, at the time of blood collection, therapy-naive, maintained on corticosteroids, or maintained on intravenous immunoglobulin alone.

After extraction with the RNeasy kit, roughly 0.45 to 1 ug of the RNA was reverse transcribed using random hexamers. A multiplex approach, immunoSEQ multiplex PCR, amplified TCR beta CDR3 across 54 Vbeta and 13 Jbeta. One entry per CDR3 protein, called by TCRdb with MiXCR from the immunoSEQ multiplex PCR reads. The table shows 200,000 to 300,000 distinct CDR3 sequences, with less than 96% occurring only once. Trimming cost V 5 bases and J 8 bases, with 20 bases left between them. The CDR3 extends over 15 amino acids. The germline V gene encodes CDR1 MDHEN and CDR2 SYDVKM. This rearrangement joins TRBV28 to TRBJ2-3, with D perhaps TRBD2 (5 bases). The specimen was CD4+ T cells from PBMCs. This sequence was found in a human donor with Susac syndrome. CDR3 DNA: TGTGCCAGCAGTCTGGACGTACGGTTTGAGGGTACGCAGTATTTT. This gives the protein CASSLDVRFEGTQYF.